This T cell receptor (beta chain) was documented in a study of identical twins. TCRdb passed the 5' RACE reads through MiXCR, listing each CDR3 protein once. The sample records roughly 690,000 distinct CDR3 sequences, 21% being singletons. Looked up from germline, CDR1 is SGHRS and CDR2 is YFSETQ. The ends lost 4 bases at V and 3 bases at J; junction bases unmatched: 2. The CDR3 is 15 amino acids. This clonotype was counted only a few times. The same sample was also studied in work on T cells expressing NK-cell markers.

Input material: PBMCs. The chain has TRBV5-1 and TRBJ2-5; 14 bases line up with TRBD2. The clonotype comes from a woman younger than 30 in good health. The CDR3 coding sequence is TGCGCCAGCAGCGGGACTAGCGGGGGAAAAGAGACCCAGTACTTC. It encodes CASSGTSGGKETQYF.